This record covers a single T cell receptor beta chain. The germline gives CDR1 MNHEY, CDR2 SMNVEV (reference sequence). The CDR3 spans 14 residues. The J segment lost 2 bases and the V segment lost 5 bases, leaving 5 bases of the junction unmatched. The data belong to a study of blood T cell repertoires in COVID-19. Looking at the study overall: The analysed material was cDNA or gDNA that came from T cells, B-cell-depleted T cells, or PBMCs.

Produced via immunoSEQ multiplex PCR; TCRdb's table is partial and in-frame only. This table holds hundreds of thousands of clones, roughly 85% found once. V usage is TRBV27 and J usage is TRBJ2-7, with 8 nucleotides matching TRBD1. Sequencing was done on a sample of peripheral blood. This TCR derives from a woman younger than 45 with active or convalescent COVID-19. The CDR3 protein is CASSIRTGTYEQYF. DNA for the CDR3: TGTGCCAGCAGTATCAGGACAGGGACCTACGAGCAGTACTTC.